Each of the 8 T cell receptor beta chains below was sequenced from the same sample in a study of blood T cell repertoires in COVID-19. Using immunoSEQ multiplex PCR, the repertoire was profiled, and TCRdb retains in-frame clones only, with some absent. The sample shows fewer than 250,000 clones, around 80% of them seen only once. Sequenced sample: peripheral blood. The receptor source for this set is a woman between 40 and 55 years old with acute or convalescent COVID-19.

V gene TRBV27 combines with J gene TRBJ2-1; D ambiguous. The V end lost 2 bases, the J end lost 8 bases, and 4 bases lay between the germline ends. Germline V CDR1 and CDR2: MNHEY, SMNVEV (reference sequence). The CDR3 spans 11 residues. The CDR3 here is CASSLLHEQFF. In DNA form, the CDR3 reads TGTGCCAGCAGTTTACTCCATGAGCAGTTCTTC.

The J gene is TRBJ1-6, the V gene TRBV30; 9 bases map to TRBD1. J gave up 9 bases and V 8 bases, and 26 bases lay outside the gene matches. Germline CDR1 is GTSNPN and CDR2 is SVGIG (reference sequence). The length of the CDR3 is 19 residues. The DNA for the CDR3 is TGTGCCCGGGGAGGCCCTTTGAGGACAGGGGCCGGGGTGGGTTCACCCCTCCACTTT. It encodes CARGGPLRTGAGVGSPLHF.

V is TRBV6-5 and J is TRBJ2-5; TRBD1 is a possible D gene (5 bases). This CDR3 region has 15 residues. V lost 0 bases to trimming and J lost 4 bases, with 12 bases between them. The germline CDR1 and CDR2 sequences are MNHEY and SVGAGI. Here the CDR3 reads CASSYSIWQGETQYF. The CDR3 nucleotides read TGTGCCAGCAGTTACTCGATTTGGCAGGGAGAGACCCAGTACTTC.

The rearrangement links TRBV5-6 to TRBJ1-2; tentatively, D is TRBD1 (6 bases). The CDR3 is 13 amino acids. Germline assignment: CDR1 SGHDT and CDR2 YYEEEE. V shed 0 bases and J shed 7 bases, with 10 bases lying between them. Here the CDR3 reads CASSLAGGRGYTF. The CDR3 region has the DNA TGTGCCAGCAGCTTGGCTGGGGGCCGTGGCTACACCTTC.

The chain is built from TRBV5-1 and TRBJ2-4; a possible D gene is TRBD2 (6 bases). V was shortened by 3 bases and J by 7 bases, with 23 bases between the two germline ends. Germline-derived CDR1 and CDR2 are SGHRS and YFSETQ. The CDR3 totals 17 residues. The CDR3 nucleotides are TGCGCCAGCAGCTGGGGGGAAAGGCGAGGCCATCTGAACATTCAGTACTTC. Its translation: CASSWGERRGHLNIQYF. Full variable domain (rest looked up from reference TRBV5-1 and TRBJ2-4): KAGVTQTPRYLIKTRGQQVTLSCSPISGHRSVSWYQQTPGQGLQFLFEYFSETQRNKGNFPGRFSGRQFSNSRSEMNVSTLELGDSALYLCASSWGERRGHLNIQYFGAGTRLSVL.

This clone was counted a single time. This rearrangement joins TRBV5-1 to TRBJ2-5; D might be TRBD1 (6 bases). The CDR3 has 14 amino acids. V dropped 2 bases and J dropped 5 bases, with 13 bases sitting between them. CDR1 and CDR2 (germline): SGHRS, YFSETQ. For the CDR3, the DNA is TGCGCCAGCAGCTTAACAGGGAACGGGGAGACCCAGTACTTC. Translation gives CASSLTGNGETQYF.

In this sample, this clone turned up a few times. The chain couples TRBV11-3 to TRBJ1-1, with D possibly being TRBD1 (6 bases). Germline-derived CDR1 and CDR2 are SGHNT and YENEEA. Trimming removed 4 bases from V and 3 bases from J, with 27 bases in between. This CDR3 region has 19 residues. CDR3 amino acids: CASSSMDSRGVTRHTEAFF. In nucleotides, the CDR3 is TGTGCCAGCAGCTCCATGGACAGCCGGGGGGTTACAAGGCACACTGAAGCTTTCTTT.

The gene calls are TRBV19 and TRBJ1-1, with D possibly TRBD1 on 6 matching bases. Between the trimmed V and J ends, which lost 3 bases and 3 bases, there was a span of 11 bases. The CDR3 is made up of 14 amino acids. Looked up from germline, CDR1 is LNHDA and CDR2 is SQIVND (reference sequence). CDR3 nucleotides: TGTGCCAGTAGTATCCTGGACAGCTACACTGAAGCTTTCTTT. It encodes CASSILDSYTEAFF. Based on the CDR3 plus reference TRBV19 and TRBJ1-1, the full variable domain is DGGITQSPKYLFRKEGQNVTLSCEQNLNHDAMYWYRQDPGQGLRLIYYSQIVNDFQKGDIAEGYSVSREKKESFPLTVTSAQKNPTAFYLCASSILDSYTEAFFGQGTRLTVV.